This TCR beta chain is drawn from a study of PD-1 blockade in classical Hodgkin lymphoma. This clone has a single count. The sample holds other DNA sequences that translate to the same CDR3. Libraries were prepared by immunoSEQ multiplex PCR; TCRdb keeps only in-frame clonotypes and omits some of them. The sample lists under 45,000 clones; 76% were seen once. Relapse after autologous stem cell transplantation occurred in every patient, and brentuximab vedotin exposure varied. The germline V gene has CDR1 SQVTM and CDR2 ANQGSEA. V was shortened by 7 bases and J by 4 bases, with 13 bases between the two germline ends. The CDR3 spans 12 residues.

The chain links TRBV29-1 to TRBJ1-1; the D gene is possibly TRBD1 (6 bases). Source: peripheral blood mononuclear cells (PBMCs), taken at baseline. This receptor was identified in a human donor with classical Hodgkin lymphoma. The CDR3 region has the DNA TGCAGCGCCGGAGGGGGAAGCACTGAAGCTTTCTTT. Amino acids: CSAGGGSTEAFF.